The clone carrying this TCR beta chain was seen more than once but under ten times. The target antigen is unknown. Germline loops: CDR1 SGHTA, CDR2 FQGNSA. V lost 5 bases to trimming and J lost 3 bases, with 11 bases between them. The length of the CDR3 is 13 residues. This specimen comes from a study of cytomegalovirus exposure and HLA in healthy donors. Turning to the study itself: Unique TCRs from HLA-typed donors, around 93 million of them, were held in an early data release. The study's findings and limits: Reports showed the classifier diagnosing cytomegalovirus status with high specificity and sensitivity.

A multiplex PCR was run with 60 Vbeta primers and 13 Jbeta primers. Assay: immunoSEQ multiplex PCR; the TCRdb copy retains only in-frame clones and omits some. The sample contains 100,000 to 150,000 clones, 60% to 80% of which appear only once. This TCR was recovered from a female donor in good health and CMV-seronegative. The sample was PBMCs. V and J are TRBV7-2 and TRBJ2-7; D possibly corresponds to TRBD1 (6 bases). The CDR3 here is CASSLKGGYEQYF. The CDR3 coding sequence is TGTGCCAGCAGCCTGAAAGGGGGCTACGAGCAGTACTTC.